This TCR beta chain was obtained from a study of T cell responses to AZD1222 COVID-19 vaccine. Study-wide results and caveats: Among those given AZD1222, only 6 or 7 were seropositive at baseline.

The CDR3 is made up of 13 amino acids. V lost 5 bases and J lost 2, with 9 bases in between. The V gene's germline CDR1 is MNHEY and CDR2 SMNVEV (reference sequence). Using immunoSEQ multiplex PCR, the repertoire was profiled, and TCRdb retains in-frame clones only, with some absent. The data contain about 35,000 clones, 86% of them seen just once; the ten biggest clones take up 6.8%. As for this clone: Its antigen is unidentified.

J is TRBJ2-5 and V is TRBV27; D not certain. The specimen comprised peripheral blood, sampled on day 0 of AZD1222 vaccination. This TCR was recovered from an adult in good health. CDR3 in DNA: TGTGCCAGCAGTCTATTGGGGCAAGAGACCCAGTACTTC. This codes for CASSLLGQETQYF.